This is a list of T cell receptor beta chains from one sample in a study of preoperative IRX-2 immunotherapy in early breast cancer. Sequenced by immunoSEQ multiplex PCR; TCRdb stores in-frame clones only, minus some. The sample carries fewer than 35,000 clones, about 90% recorded once. Sequencing was performed on tumor tissue, taken after IRX-2 immunotherapy. These receptors were collected from a human donor with breast cancer. The CDR3 runs from the conserved cysteine through the conserved F or W. D genes are given only for firm matches. Clone size appears in some rows only: once, few, many, or a class for an expanded clone.

clone_size	v_call	d_call	j_call	cdr3_length	cdr3_nt	cdr3_aa
NA	TRBV6-8	NA	TRBJ1-2	14	TGTGCCAGCAGTCCTCTACAGGGCAGGGATGGCTACACCTTC	CASSPLQGRDGYTF
NA	TRBV6-8	TRBD1	TRBJ1-2	14	TGTGCCAGCATGTTAGGGGGCTCGTCGTGGGGCTACACCTTC	CASMLGGSSWGYTF
NA	TRBV6-8	TRBD2	TRBJ2-3	15	TGTGCCAGCAGCTTAGCGGGGGGACGCACAGATACGCAGTATTTT	CASSLAGGRTDTQYF
NA	TRBV5-1	NA	TRBJ2-5	15	TGCGCCAGCAAGAGGGTCGCGGGGCCTCAAGAGACCCAGTACTTC	CASKRVAGPQETQYF
NA	TRBV19	NA	TRBJ2-7	13	TGTGCCAGTAGTGAAGGGAGCTCCTACGAGCAGTACTTC	CASSEGSSYEQYF
NA	TRBV29-1	NA	TRBJ2-7	13	TGCAGCGTTGGGGACGCCACCGGATCCAAGCAGTACTTC	CSVGDATGSKQYF
NA	TRBV7-7	NA	TRBJ2-2	14	TGTGCCAGCAGCCAGGGACAATACACCGGGGAGCTGTTTTTT	CASSQGQYTGELFF
NA	TRBV19	NA	TRBJ2-1	17	TGTGCCAGTAGTACCTCGGGAGCCCTCAGCTCCTACAATGAGCAGTTCTTC	CASSTSGALSSYNEQFF
NA	TRBV18	NA	TRBJ2-2	16	TGTGCCAGCTCCCAGGCCTCCCCCCCGGGCACCGGGGAGCTGTTTTTT	CASSQASPPGTGELFF
NA	TRBV11-3	TRBD1	TRBJ2-5	16	TGTGCCAGCAGCTCGGGACAGGGGACGTACCAAGAGACCCAGTACTTC	CASSSGQGTYQETQYF
NA	TRBV6-8	NA	TRBJ1-1	13	TGTGCCAGCAGGGCGGGGGCCGGCACTGAAGCTTTCTTT	CASRAGAGTEAFF
NA	TRBV19	NA	TRBJ2-5	15	TGTGCCAGTAGTCCCATTGGCAGGGCGGAGGTGACCCAGTACTTC	CASSPIGRAEVTQYF
NA	TRBV11-3	TRBD1	TRBJ1-4	14	TGTGCCAGCAGCCGGGGACAGCTTAATGAAAAACTGTTTTTT	CASSRGQLNEKLFF
NA	TRBV6-8	TRBD1	TRBJ1-1	14	TGTGCCAGCGGAGCGCAGGGGGTAAACACTGAAGCTTTCTTT	CASGAQGVNTEAFF
once	TRBV18	NA	TRBJ1-2	12	TGTGCCAGCTCACCAGGCTCTGGTGGCTACACCTTC	CASSPGSGGYTF
NA	TRBV14	NA	TRBJ1-1	11	TGTGCCAGCAGCCAAGGGGTGAAAGCTTTCTTT	CASSQGVKAFF
NA	TRBV11-3	TRBD1	TRBJ1-1	15	TGTGCCAGCAGCCAGGCGGGACAGATGAACACTGAAGCTTTCTTT	CASSQAGQMNTEAFF
few	TRBV11-3	NA	TRBJ1-5	14	TGTGCCAGCAGCCGCACAGGGATCAATCAGCCCCAGCATTTT	CASSRTGINQPQHF
NA	TRBV1	NA	TRBJ2-1	17	TGCGCCAGCAGCCCCACCACACTAGCGGGAGTCGACAATGAGCAGTTCTTC	CASSPTTLAGVDNEQFF
NA	TRBV7-1	NA	TRBJ2-7	15	TGTGCCAGCAGCTTAGATGGTAGCGGAGCCTACGAGCAGTACTTC	CASSLDGSGAYEQYF
NA	TRBV5-1	NA	TRBJ2-6	17	TGCGCCAGCAGCACGGGGACCGCTAGCTCTGGGGCCAACGTCCTGACTTTC	CASSTGTASSGANVLTF
NA	TRBV6-8	NA	TRBJ1-6	15	TGTGCCAGCAGTTACTCGCTTAGGGGCTTCTCACCCCTCCACTTT	CASSYSLRGFSPLHF
NA	TRBV7-1	TRBD1	TRBJ2-2	15	TGTGCCAGCAGCGCGACAGGGCTGAACACCGGGGAGCTGTTTTTT	CASSATGLNTGELFF
NA	TRBV6-8	TRBD1	TRBJ1-2	14	TGTGCCAGCAGGAGGGACAGGGGCCACTATGGCTACACCTTC	CASRRDRGHYGYTF
NA	TRBV19	TRBD1	TRBJ2-1	14	TGTGCCAGTAGTCCCGACAGGGGGAACAATGAGCAGTTCTTC	CASSPDRGNNEQFF
NA	TRBV9	TRBD1	TRBJ1-2	16	TGTGCCAGCAGCCCCCGGGACAGGGCCCTTTCCTATGGCTACACCTTC	CASSPRDRALSYGYTF
NA	TRBV6-8	NA	TRBJ2-6	14	TGTGCCAGCACTCCCGCGGGGGGGGCCAACGTCCTGACTTTC	CASTPAGGANVLTF
NA	TRBV18	TRBD2	TRBJ2-1	15	TGTGCCAGCTCACCAGGGCTAGCGGGACTCGATGAGCAGTTCTTC	CASSPGLAGLDEQFF
once	TRBV19	NA	TRBJ1-5	14	TGTGCCAGTAGTATGGCACCCGAGAATCAGCCCCAGCATTTT	CASSMAPENQPQHF
NA	TRBV22-1	NA	TRBJ1-3	15	TGTGCCAGCAGTGACCGGGGAATCTCTGGAAACACCATATATTTT	CASSDRGISGNTIYF
NA	TRBV28	TRBD1	TRBJ1-3	17	TGTGCCAGCAGTTTATCCGGGACAGCTCGCTCTGGAAACACCATATATTTT	CASSLSGTARSGNTIYF
NA	TRBV6-8	NA	TRBJ1-1	15	TGTGCCAGCATCGATCTCAGGGGACTGAACACTGAAGCTTTCTTT	CASIDLRGLNTEAFF
few	TRBV6-8	NA	TRBJ2-1	16	TGTGCCAGCAGTAAACAGGGACTCGGCTCCTACAATGAGCAGTTCTTC	CASSKQGLGSYNEQFF
NA	TRBV6-8	NA	TRBJ1-5	17	TGTGCCAGCAGTTACTCGGCAGGGAGGCTTAGCAATCAGCCCCAGCATTTT	CASSYSAGRLSNQPQHF
once	TRBV6-8	NA	TRBJ2-5	12	TGTGCCAGCGAGGGCAACCAAGAGACCCAGTACTTC	CASEGNQETQYF
NA	TRBV15	NA	TRBJ2-1	17	TGTGCCACCAGCGGGCGGGGTACTCACAACTCCTACAATGAGCAGTTCTTC	CATSGRGTHNSYNEQFF
NA	TRBV7-4	NA	TRBJ1-5	15	TGTGCCAGCAGCCCCGGACGCCTGGATGGCCAGCCCCAGCATTTT	CASSPGRLDGQPQHF
NA	TRBV4-1	NA	TRBJ1-4	16	TGCGCCAGCAGCCACGTTGGGCGGGCAACTAATGAAAAACTGTTTTTT	CASSHVGRATNEKLFF
NA	TRBV11-3	NA	TRBJ1-1	16	TGTGCCAGCAGCCCCGTCCGGCTAGAATGGGATATCGAAGCTTTCTTT	CASSPVRLEWDIEAFF
once	TRBV6-8	NA	TRBJ2-4	16	TGTGCCAGCAGCATACCCGCGGGCCTAGCCAAAAACATTCAGTACTTC	CASSIPAGLAKNIQYF
NA	TRBV12-1	NA	TRBJ2-1	15	TGTGCCAGCAGCCGAAGGAGATCCAGTAGCGGAGAGCAGTTCTTC	CASSRRRSSSGEQFF
NA	TRBV29-1	TRBD1	TRBJ1-1	13	TGCAGCGTTGAACCAGGGGGCTTCGCTGAAGCTTTCTTT	CSVEPGGFAEAFF
NA	TRBV6-8	NA	TRBJ1-6	15	TGTGCCAGCACCTACTCTCGGGGTAATAATTCACCCCTCCACTTT	CASTYSRGNNSPLHF
NA	TRBV16	TRBD1	TRBJ1-1	13	TGTGCCAGCAGTTATACAGGGGGCTTTGAAGCTTTCTTT	CASSYTGGFEAFF
NA	TRBV30	NA	TRBJ1-2	14	TGTGCCTGGAGTCTAACGCACAGGGTTGGTGGCTACACCTTC	CAWSLTHRVGGYTF
NA	TRBV19	NA	TRBJ1-5	15	TGTGCCAGTACTGGGGACTTTGTGAGCAATCAGCCCCAGCATTTT	CASTGDFVSNQPQHF
NA	TRBV12-5	NA	TRBJ2-7	15	TGTGCTAGTGGTTTGGTAGTGGGGGGCTCCTACGAGCAGTACTTC	CASGLVVGGSYEQYF
NA	TRBV29-1	NA	TRBJ2-1	12	TGCAGCGTTGGGACAACCTACAATGAGCAGTTCTTC	CSVGTTYNEQFF
NA	TRBV28	TRBD1	TRBJ1-6	13	TGTGCCAGCAGGGGACAGGGGGATTCACCCCTCCACTTT	CASRGQGDSPLHF
NA	TRBV6-8	TRBD1	TRBJ2-4	14	TGTGCCAGCCAGAACACAGGGGGGACCCAGAGTCAGTACTTC	CASQNTGGTQSQYF
NA	TRBV29-1	NA	TRBJ1-1	12	TGCAGCGTCAGGACACAGGGCACTGAAGCTTTCTTT	CSVRTQGTEAFF
once	TRBV6-8	NA	TRBJ1-4	15	TGTGCCAGCAGTTACTCTGCACAGTTCAATGAAAAACTGTTTTTT	CASSYSAQFNEKLFF
NA	TRBV19	TRBD1	TRBJ2-7	14	TGTGCCAGTACCCCGACAGGGGACTCCTACGAGCAGTACTTC	CASTPTGDSYEQYF
NA	TRBV1	NA	TRBJ1-2	12	TGCGCCAGCAGCCAAGGGGGCTATGGCTACACCTTC	CASSQGGYGYTF
NA	TRBV11-3	NA	TRBJ1-5	15	TGTGCCAGCAGCTTAGACTGGGGGGCCCATCAGCCCCAGCATTTT	CASSLDWGAHQPQHF
few	TRBV15	TRBD1	TRBJ2-4	16	TGTGCCACCTCAGAGACCAGGGGGCTAGCCAAAAACATTCAGTACTTC	CATSETRGLAKNIQYF
NA	TRBV11-3	NA	TRBJ1-6	15	TGTGCCAGCAGTCGGACACAGGGTAGCGCTTCACCCCTCCACTTT	CASSRTQGSASPLHF
NA	TRBV29-1	TRBD1	TRBJ1-1	14	TGCAGCGTTGATGGGGACAGGGGGCGAACTGAAGCTTTCTTT	CSVDGDRGRTEAFF
NA	TRBV6-8	NA	TRBJ2-2	14	TGTGCCAGCAGTGGGCGGGGGCCCACCGGGGAGCTGTTTTTT	CASSGRGPTGELFF
NA	TRBV19	NA	TRBJ1-1	13	TGTGCCAGTAACACACAGTGGGGCACTGAAGCTTTCTTT	CASNTQWGTEAFF